The entry below gives a single T cell receptor beta chain sequence along with its context. Its specificity is unknown. These data belong to a study of T cell responses to AZD1222 COVID-19 vaccine. Regarding the study as a whole: Repertoire sampling happened only post peak T cell response. Clonal diversity was possibly underestimated; the donors were predominantly white British and more often female.

This CDR3 has 14 amino acids. The germline CDR1 and CDR2 sequences are GTSNPN and SVGIG (reference sequence). V lost 1 base and J lost 2, with 9 bases in between. The repertoire was sequenced with immunoSEQ multiplex PCR; TCRdb's copy has only in-frame clones and lacks some. The sample consists of 100,000 to 140,000 clones, 70% to 90% of them appearing once. The receptor was derived from an adult in good health. This rearrangement joins TRBV30 to TRBJ1-5; D remains ambiguous. The sequencing here drew on peripheral blood, taken on day 0 of AZD1222 vaccination. CDR3 amino acids: CAWSEFGRNQPQHF. For the CDR3, the DNA is TGTGCCTGGAGTGAATTTGGTCGCAATCAGCCCCAGCATTTT.